The TCR beta chain described here comes from a study of OX40 agonist ivuxolimab in advanced cancers. Background on the study: Ivuxolimab, which is an agonistic anti-OX40 (CD134) antibody, was administered to the patients. The dose of intravenous ivuxolimab that patients received every 2 weeks ranged from 0.01 to 10 mg/kg. Points from the study as a whole: Among T cells, CD8+ cells averaged more expanded clones than CD4+ cells.

Generated by immunoSEQ multiplex PCR, the TCRdb table keeps only in-frame clones and is missing some. The sample consists of tens of thousands of clones, over 75% of them appearing once. As concerns this clone: Its specificity is unknown.

This CDR3 is built from 16 residues. Germline CDR1 and CDR2: SGHRS and YFSETQ. With 4 bases clipped from V and 6 bases from J, the junction kept 12 bases outside the gene matches. The TCR comes from an adult with an advanced solid tumor such as melanoma, head and neck, liver or kidney cancer. The chain is built from TRBV5-1 and TRBJ2-7; the match to TRBD2 covers 11 bases. This specimen consisted of CD4+ or CD8+ T cells sorted from blood, obtained in a trial of the OX40 agonist ivuxolimab. The CDR3 spells CASSPLMTSGAPEQYF. The CDR3 DNA follows: TGCGCCAGCAGCCCCCTAATGACTAGCGGGGCCCCCGAGCAGTACTTC.